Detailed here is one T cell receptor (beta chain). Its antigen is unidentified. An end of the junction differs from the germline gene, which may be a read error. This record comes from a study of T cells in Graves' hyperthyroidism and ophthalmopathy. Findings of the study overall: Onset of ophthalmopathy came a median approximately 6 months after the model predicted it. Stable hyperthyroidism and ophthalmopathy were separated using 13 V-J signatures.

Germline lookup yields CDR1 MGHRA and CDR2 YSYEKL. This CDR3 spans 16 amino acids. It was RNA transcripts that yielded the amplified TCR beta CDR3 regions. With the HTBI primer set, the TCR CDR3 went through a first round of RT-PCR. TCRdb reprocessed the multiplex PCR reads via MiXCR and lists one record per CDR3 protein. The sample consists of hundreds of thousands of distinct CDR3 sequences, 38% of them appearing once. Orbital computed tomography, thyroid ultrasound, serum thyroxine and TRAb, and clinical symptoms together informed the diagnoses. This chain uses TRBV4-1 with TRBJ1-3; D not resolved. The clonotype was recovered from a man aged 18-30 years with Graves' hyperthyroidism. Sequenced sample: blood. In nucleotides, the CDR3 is TGCGCCAGCAGACAAGATATAAGGGAGACTGGAAACACCATATATTTT. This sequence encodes CASRQDIRETGNTIYF.